This is a list of T cell receptor beta chains from one sample in a study of control samples from healthy donors and cancer patients. Sequenced by immunoSEQ multiplex PCR; TCRdb stores in-frame clones only, minus some. Of 150,000 to 200,000 clones listed, approximately 90% are singletons. Sequencing was performed on blood. These receptors all come from a woman aged 25 to 39 in good health. Each CDR3 is given without its conserved first and last residue. Fields, in order: J gene, V gene, CDR3 protein.

J gene: TRBJ2-1; V gene: TRBV4-1; CDR3 protein: ASSQGFRNSYNEQF
J gene: TRBJ2-1; V gene: TRBV20-1; CDR3 protein: SASGESSGYNEQF
J gene: TRBJ2-7; V gene: TRBV7-2; CDR3 protein: ASSTSYEQY
J gene: TRBJ2-1; V gene: TRBV21-1; CDR3 protein: ASRLDRSRPYNEQF
J gene: TRBJ1-6; V gene: TRBV21-1; CDR3 protein: ASLKRAPYNSPLH
J gene: TRBJ1-5; V gene: TRBV2; CDR3 protein: ASSPSPNQPQH
J gene: TRBJ1-5; V gene: TRBV19; CDR3 protein: ASSPTGGPQH
J gene: TRBJ1-5; V gene: TRBV15; CDR3 protein: ATSGSGRRGGNQPQH
J gene: TRBJ2-3; V gene: TRBV4-3; CDR3 protein: ASSQETGAEVYTQY
J gene: TRBJ2-1; V gene: TRBV25-1; CDR3 protein: ASSEVDWGQF
J gene: TRBJ2-2; V gene: TRBV19; CDR3 protein: ASRSWTGNTGELF
J gene: TRBJ2-5; V gene: TRBV5-6; CDR3 protein: ASSLVTSRQETQY
J gene: TRBJ2-3; V gene: TRBV4-1; CDR3 protein: ASSQEGQGFLGADTQY
J gene: TRBJ1-2; V gene: TRBV7-3; CDR3 protein: ASSSTGTVTYGYT
J gene: TRBJ2-2; V gene: TRBV27; CDR3 protein: ASSLRRATNTGELF
J gene: TRBJ2-1; V gene: TRBV28; CDR3 protein: ASSSEEQSSYNEQF
J gene: TRBJ2-1; V gene: TRBV7-2; CDR3 protein: ASSPTGSNEQF
J gene: TRBJ2-2; V gene: TRBV27; CDR3 protein: ASSYSWTGELF
J gene: TRBJ2-7; V gene: TRBV3-1/TRBV3-2; CDR3 protein: ASSQPGLTETYEQY
J gene: TRBJ2-7; V gene: TRBV3-1/TRBV3-2; CDR3 protein: ASSQGAGGGEQY
J gene: TRBJ1-3; V gene: TRBV6-1; CDR3 protein: ASRTWEDTIY
J gene: TRBJ2-7; V gene: TRBV7-6; CDR3 protein: ASSSTPGLGYNEQY
J gene: TRBJ2-1; V gene: TRBV14; CDR3 protein: ASSQRGTTHEF
J gene: TRBJ2-7; V gene: TRBV28; CDR3 protein: ASTGQGDPGSYEQY
J gene: TRBJ2-3; V gene: TRBV27; CDR3 protein: ASSLLNENTQY
J gene: TRBJ2-2; V gene: TRBV4-1; CDR3 protein: ASSQDGPAGSTGELF
J gene: TRBJ1-6; V gene: TRBV6-5; CDR3 protein: ASSYSPGRNSPLH
J gene: TRBJ2-3; V gene: TRBV6-6; CDR3 protein: ASSYRNTDTQY
J gene: TRBJ2-1; V gene: TRBV28; CDR3 protein: ASSYRPDRGSRNEQF
J gene: TRBJ2-7; V gene: TRBV18; CDR3 protein: ASSPPRLAGGISYEQY
J gene: TRBJ2-1; V gene: TRBV30; CDR3 protein: AWSVLGAPSDEQF
J gene: TRBJ2-2; V gene: TRBV6-4; CDR3 protein: ASSEGTGELF
J gene: TRBJ2-5; V gene: TRBV11-2; CDR3 protein: ASSLDLWQGGETQY
J gene: TRBJ2-1; V gene: TRBV4-1; CDR3 protein: ASSRETSKQF
J gene: TRBJ2-5; V gene: TRBV29-1; CDR3 protein: SVAGGDQETQY
J gene: TRBJ1-1; V gene: TRBV5-1; CDR3 protein: ASSFRTGPNIEAF
J gene: TRBJ1-3; V gene: TRBV7-9; CDR3 protein: ASSLAGQYSGNTIY
J gene: TRBJ2-3; V gene: TRBV4-2; CDR3 protein: ASSRTLGGDTQY
J gene: TRBJ2-2; V gene: TRBV5-1; CDR3 protein: ASSWGLAPTGELF
J gene: TRBJ1-5; V gene: TRBV6-6; CDR3 protein: ASTSWGGLSNQPQH
J gene: TRBJ2-7; V gene: TRBV20-1; CDR3 protein: SATAGEQY
J gene: TRBJ2-3; V gene: TRBV2; CDR3 protein: ASTPDTDTQY
J gene: TRBJ1-5; V gene: TRBV4-1; CDR3 protein: ASSQGPGEMQPQH
J gene: TRBJ1-6; V gene: TRBV15; CDR3 protein: ATSRSHNNSPLH
J gene: TRBJ2-3; V gene: TRBV28; CDR3 protein: ASSSLLDRDVVTDTQY
J gene: TRBJ2-2; V gene: TRBV2; CDR3 protein: ASSPTREVSGELF
J gene: TRBJ1-2; V gene: TRBV29-1; CDR3 protein: SVRDGDNYGYT
J gene: TRBJ1-3; V gene: TRBV12-2; CDR3 protein: ASRLRYLGNTIY
J gene: TRBJ2-1; V gene: TRBV7-6; CDR3 protein: ASSPTRADNEQF
J gene: TRBJ2-7; V gene: TRBV5-1; CDR3 protein: ASSFSGRDEQY
J gene: TRBJ1-2; V gene: TRBV29-1; CDR3 protein: SVEQGPYGYT
J gene: TRBJ2-7; V gene: TRBV27; CDR3 protein: ASSLVTSGPYEQY
J gene: TRBJ2-7; V gene: TRBV5-5; CDR3 protein: ASSLAPSGGRYEQY
J gene: TRBJ2-7; V gene: TRBV6-5; CDR3 protein: ASNAGLAYEQY
J gene: TRBJ1-5; V gene: TRBV6-1; CDR3 protein: ASSDEDRTVTNQPQH
J gene: TRBJ2-1; V gene: TRBV9; CDR3 protein: ASSVEETEQF
J gene: TRBJ2-7; V gene: TRBV9; CDR3 protein: ASSPGLAAAYEQY